This T cell receptor beta chain emerged from a study of PD-1 blockade in classical Hodgkin lymphoma. CDR3 size: 14 residues. V lost 4 bases to trimming and J lost 4 bases; unmatched junction nucleotides: 6. The germline V gene has CDR1 GTSNPN and CDR2 SVGIG (reference sequence). Time point meaning: cycle 4 day 1 (C4D1), after less than 7 weeks of nivolumab. All the patients suffered relapse after autologous stem cell transplantation, and brentuximab vedotin exposure differed. Clones were read by immunoSEQ multiplex PCR, and TCRdb kept only the in-frame ones, dropping some. Of roughly 100,000 clones in the sample, 78% were seen once.

This TCR derives from a human donor with classical Hodgkin lymphoma. V gene TRBV30 combines with J gene TRBJ1-5, with 8 nucleotides matching TRBD1. The sample was peripheral blood mononuclear cells (PBMCs), taken before the fourth cycle of nivolumab. CDR3 bases: TGTGCCTGGAATTTACAGGGGGTTAATCAGCCCCAGCATTTT. This codes for CAWNLQGVNQPQHF. Drawing the rest from reference TRBV30 and TRBJ1-5, the complete variable domain is SQTIHQWPATLVQPVGSPLSLECTVEGTSNPNLYWYRQAAGRGLQLLFYSVGIGQISSEVPQNLSASRPQDRQFILSSKKLLLSDSGFYLCAWNLQGVNQPQHFGDGTRLSIL.